This T cell receptor beta chain was sequenced in a study of blood T cell repertoires in COVID-19. Study overall: T cells, B-cell-depleted T cells, or PBMCs provided the cDNA or gDNA that served as material.

Authors' analysis steps: Reference gene primer amplification gave nucleated cell count estimates. The data were produced by immunoSEQ multiplex PCR, yet TCRdb's version contains in-frame clones alone and is incomplete. V, J and clone size are those of that table, while D and trimming were read from the DNA. The sample holds 240,000 or so clones; approximately 80% are singletons and the top ten take around 3.5%. Per the germline V gene, CDR1 is SGDLS and CDR2 is YYNGEE. The ends were cut back, 3 bases at V and 6 bases at J, with 13 bases in the middle. The CDR3 covers 15 residues. V gene TRBV9 combines with J gene TRBJ1-6, with TRBD1 as a possible D gene (6 bases). Material for sequencing was peripheral blood. The source of this sequence is a woman aged 18-30 years with acute or convalescent COVID-19. In DNA form, the CDR3 reads TGTGCCAGCAGCGAAGAAGGACAGCTTAATTCACCCCTCCACTTT. Translating it yields CASSEEGQLNSPLHF.